The sequence of this TCR beta chain was determined in a study of shared clonotypes between healthy human individuals. Germline V lookup: CDR1 GTSNPN, CDR2 SVGIG (reference sequence). The CDR3 loop spans 13 amino acids. V dropped 0 bases and J dropped 8 bases, with 13 bases sitting between them. It was at deep level that the assay was run. An even split of each subset's genomic DNA across several immunoSEQ plates was performed. The assay was immunoSEQ multiplex PCR, and TCRdb's table has in-frame clones only and misses some. The top ten hold approximately 0.06% of the sample, which has about 530,000 clones, about 96% seen once.

Source material: naive CD4+ T cells sorted from blood. Subset denoted: CD45RA+ positively selected. The sequence came from a young woman in good health. V gene TRBV30 combines with J gene TRBJ1-2; no firm D call. DNA of the CDR3: TGTGCCTGGAGTGTACCACCAGGCTTGGGCTACACCTTC. Its protein is CAWSVPPGLGYTF.